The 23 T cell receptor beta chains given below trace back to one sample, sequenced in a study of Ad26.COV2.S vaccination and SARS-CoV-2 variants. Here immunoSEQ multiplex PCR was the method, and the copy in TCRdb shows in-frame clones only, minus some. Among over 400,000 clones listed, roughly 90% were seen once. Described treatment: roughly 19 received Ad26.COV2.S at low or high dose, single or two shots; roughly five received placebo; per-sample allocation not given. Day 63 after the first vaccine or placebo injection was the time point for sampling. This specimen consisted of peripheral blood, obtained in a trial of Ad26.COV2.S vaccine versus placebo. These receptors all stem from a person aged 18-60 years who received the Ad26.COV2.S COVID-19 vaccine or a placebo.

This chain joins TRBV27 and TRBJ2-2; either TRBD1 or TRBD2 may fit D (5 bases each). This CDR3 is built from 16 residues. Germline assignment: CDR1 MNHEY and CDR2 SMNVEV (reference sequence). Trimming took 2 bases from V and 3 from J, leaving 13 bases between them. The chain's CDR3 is CASSLGTRGDTGELFF. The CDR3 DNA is TGTGCCAGCAGTTTAGGTACTAGGGGAGACACCGGGGAGCTGTTTTTT.

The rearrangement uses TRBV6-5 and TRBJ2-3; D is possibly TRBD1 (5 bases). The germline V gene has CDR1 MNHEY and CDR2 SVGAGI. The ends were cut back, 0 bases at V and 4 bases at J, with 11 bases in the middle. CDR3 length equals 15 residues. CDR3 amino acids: CASSYSWTRADTQYF. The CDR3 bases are TGTGCCAGCAGTTACTCTTGGACAAGGGCAGATACGCAGTATTTT.

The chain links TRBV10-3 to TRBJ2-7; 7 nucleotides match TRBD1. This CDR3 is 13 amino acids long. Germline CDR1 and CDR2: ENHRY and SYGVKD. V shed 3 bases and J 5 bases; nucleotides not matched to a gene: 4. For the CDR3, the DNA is TGTGCCATCAGTGACCCGGGACAGAACGAGCAGTACTTC. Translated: CAISDPGQNEQYF.

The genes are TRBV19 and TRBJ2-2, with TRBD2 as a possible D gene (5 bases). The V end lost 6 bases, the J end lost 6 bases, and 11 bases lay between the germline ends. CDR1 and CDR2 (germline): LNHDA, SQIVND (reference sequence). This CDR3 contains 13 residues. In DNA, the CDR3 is TGTGCCAGTAGCCGAGGGATCGCCGGGGAGCTGTTTTTT. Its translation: CASSRGIAGELFF.

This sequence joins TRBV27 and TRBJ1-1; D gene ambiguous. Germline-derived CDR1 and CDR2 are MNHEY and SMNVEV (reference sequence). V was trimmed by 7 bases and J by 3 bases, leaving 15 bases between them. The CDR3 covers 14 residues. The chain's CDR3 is CASNTRGLDTEAFF. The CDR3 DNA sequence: TGTGCCAGCAATACCAGAGGGTTGGACACTGAAGCTTTCTTT.

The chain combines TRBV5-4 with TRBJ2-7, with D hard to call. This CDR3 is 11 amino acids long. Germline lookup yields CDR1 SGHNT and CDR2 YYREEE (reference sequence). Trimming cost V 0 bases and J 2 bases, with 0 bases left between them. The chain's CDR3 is CASSLAYEQYF. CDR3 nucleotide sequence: TGTGCCAGCAGCTTGGCCTACGAGCAGTACTTC. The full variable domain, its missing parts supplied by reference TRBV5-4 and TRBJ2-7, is ETGVTQSPTHLIKTRGQQVTLRCSSQSGHNTVSWYQQALGQGPQFIFQYYREEENGRGNFPPRFSGLQFPNYSSELNVNALELDDSALYLCASSLAYEQYFGPGTRLTVT.

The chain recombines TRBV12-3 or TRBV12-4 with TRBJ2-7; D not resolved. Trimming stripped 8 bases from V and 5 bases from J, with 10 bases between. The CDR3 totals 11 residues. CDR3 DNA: TGTGCCAGCGGGGTCCCAGACGAGCAGTACTTC. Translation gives CASGVPDEQYF.

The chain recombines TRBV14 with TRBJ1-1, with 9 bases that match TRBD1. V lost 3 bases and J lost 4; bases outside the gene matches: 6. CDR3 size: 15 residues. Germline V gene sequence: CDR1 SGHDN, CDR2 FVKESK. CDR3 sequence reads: CASSHYRGLGTEAFF. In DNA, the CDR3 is TGTGCCAGCAGCCACTACAGGGGGCTCGGCACTGAAGCTTTCTTT.

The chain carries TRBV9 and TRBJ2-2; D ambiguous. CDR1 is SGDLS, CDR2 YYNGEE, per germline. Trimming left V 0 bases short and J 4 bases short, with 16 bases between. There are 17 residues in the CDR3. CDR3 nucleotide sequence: TGTGCCAGCAGCGTAGGCCCTTCTAGAGGTAGCACCGGGGAGCTGTTTTTT. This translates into CASSVGPSRGSTGELFF.

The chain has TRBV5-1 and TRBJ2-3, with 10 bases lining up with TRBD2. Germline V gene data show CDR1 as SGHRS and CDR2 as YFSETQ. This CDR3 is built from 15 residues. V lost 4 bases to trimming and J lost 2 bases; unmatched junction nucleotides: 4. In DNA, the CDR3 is TGCGCCAGCAGCCCTAGCGGGGGCTACACAGATACGCAGTATTTT. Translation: CASSPSGGYTDTQYF.

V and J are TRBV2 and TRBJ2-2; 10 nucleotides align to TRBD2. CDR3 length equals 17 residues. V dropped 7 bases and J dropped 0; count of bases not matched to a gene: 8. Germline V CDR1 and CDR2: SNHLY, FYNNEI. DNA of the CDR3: TGTGCCAGCACCCCACCCACTAGCGGGGCGAACACCGGGGAGCTGTTTTTT. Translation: CASTPPTSGANTGELFF.

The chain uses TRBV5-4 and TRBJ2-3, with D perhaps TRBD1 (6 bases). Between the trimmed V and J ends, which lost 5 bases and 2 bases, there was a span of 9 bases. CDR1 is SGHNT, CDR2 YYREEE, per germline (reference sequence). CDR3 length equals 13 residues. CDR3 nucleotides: TGTGCCAGCAGAGGGACAATCACAGATACGCAGTATTTT. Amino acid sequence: CASRGTITDTQYF. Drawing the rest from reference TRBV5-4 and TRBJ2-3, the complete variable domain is ETGVTQSPTHLIKTRGQQVTLRCSSQSGHNTVSWYQQALGQGPQFIFQYYREEENGRGNFPPRFSGLQFPNYSSELNVNALELDDSALYLCASRGTITDTQYFGPGTRLTVL.

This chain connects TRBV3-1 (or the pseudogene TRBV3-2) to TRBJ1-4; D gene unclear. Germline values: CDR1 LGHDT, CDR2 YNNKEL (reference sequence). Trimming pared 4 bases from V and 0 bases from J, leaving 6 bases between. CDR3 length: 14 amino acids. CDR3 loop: CASSRRATNEKLFF. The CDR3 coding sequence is TGTGCCAGCAGCCGCAGAGCAACTAATGAAAAACTGTTTTTT.

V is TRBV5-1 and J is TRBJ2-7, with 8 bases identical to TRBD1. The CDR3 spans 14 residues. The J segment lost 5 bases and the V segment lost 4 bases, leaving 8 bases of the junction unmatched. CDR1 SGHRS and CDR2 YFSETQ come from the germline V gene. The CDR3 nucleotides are TGCGCCAGCAGCACACGACAGGGGCTTAACGAGCAGTACTTC. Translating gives CASSTRQGLNEQYF.

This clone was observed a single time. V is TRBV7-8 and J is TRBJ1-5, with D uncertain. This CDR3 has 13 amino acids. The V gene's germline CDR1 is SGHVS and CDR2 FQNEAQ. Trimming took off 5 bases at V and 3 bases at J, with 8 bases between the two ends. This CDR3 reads CASSPAINQPQHF. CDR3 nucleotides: TGTGCCAGCAGCCCTGCGATCAATCAGCCCCAGCATTTT.

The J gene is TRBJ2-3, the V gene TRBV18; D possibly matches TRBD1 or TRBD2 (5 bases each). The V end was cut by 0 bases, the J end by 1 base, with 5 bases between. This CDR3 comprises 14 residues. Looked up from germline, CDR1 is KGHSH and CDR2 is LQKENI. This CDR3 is CASSPPGGTDTQYF. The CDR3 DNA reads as TGTGCCAGCTCACCACCGGGGGGCACAGATACGCAGTATTTT.

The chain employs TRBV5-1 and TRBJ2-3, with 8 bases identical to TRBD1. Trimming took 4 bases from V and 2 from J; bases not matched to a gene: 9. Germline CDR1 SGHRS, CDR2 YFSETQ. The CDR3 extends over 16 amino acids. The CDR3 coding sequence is TGCGCCAGCAGCCTAAATCCAGGGGGCCCCACAGATACGCAGTATTTT. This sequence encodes CASSLNPGGPTDTQYF.

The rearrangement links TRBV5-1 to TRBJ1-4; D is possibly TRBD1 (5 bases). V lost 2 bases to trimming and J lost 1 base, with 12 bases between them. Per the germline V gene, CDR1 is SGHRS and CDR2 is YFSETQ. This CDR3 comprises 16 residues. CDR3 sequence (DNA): TGCGCCAGCAGCTTCCAGGGTCCAGAAACTAATGAAAAACTGTTTTTT. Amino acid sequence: CASSFQGPETNEKLFF.

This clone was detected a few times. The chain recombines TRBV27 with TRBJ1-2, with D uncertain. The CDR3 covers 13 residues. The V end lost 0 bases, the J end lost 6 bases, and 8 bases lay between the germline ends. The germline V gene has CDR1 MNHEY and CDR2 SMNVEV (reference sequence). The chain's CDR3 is CASSLSSEDGYTF. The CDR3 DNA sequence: TGTGCCAGCAGTTTATCGTCAGAGGATGGCTACACCTTC.

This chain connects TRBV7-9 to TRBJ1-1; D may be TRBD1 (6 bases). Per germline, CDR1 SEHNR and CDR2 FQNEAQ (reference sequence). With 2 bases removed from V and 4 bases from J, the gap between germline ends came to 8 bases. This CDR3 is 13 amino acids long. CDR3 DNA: TGTGCCAGCAGCTTACCCAGGGGCACTGAAGCTTTCTTT. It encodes CASSLPRGTEAFF. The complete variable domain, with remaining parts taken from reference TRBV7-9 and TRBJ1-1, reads DTGVSQNPRHKITKRGQNVTFRCDPISEHNRLYWYRQTLGQGPEFLTYFQNEAQLEKSRLLSDRFSAERPKGSFSTLEIQRTEQGDSAMYLCASSLPRGTEAFFGQGTRLTVV.

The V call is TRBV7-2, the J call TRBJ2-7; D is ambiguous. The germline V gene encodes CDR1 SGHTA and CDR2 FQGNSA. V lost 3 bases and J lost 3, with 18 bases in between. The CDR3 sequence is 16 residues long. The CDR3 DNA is TGTGCCAGCAGCTTCAGACGGACCTCAGCTAACTACGAGCAGTACTTC. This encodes CASSFRRTSANYEQYF.

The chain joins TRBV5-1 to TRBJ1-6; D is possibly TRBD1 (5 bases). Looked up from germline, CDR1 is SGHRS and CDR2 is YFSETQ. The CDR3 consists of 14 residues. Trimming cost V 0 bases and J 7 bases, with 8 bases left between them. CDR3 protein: CASSLVAGNSPLHF. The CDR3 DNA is TGCGCCAGCAGCTTGGTTGCAGGGAATTCACCCCTCCACTTT. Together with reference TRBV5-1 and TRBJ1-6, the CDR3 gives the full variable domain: KAGVTQTPRYLIKTRGQQVTLSCSPISGHRSVSWYQQTPGQGLQFLFEYFSETQRNKGNFPGRFSGRQFSNSRSEMNVSTLELGDSALYLCASSLVAGNSPLHFGNGTRLTVT.

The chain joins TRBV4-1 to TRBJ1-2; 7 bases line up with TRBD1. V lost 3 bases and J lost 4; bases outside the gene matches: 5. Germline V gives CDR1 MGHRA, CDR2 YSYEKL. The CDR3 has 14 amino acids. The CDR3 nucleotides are TGCGCCAGCAGCCAGGGGTGGACAGGCTATGGCTACACCTTC. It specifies CASSQGWTGYGYTF.